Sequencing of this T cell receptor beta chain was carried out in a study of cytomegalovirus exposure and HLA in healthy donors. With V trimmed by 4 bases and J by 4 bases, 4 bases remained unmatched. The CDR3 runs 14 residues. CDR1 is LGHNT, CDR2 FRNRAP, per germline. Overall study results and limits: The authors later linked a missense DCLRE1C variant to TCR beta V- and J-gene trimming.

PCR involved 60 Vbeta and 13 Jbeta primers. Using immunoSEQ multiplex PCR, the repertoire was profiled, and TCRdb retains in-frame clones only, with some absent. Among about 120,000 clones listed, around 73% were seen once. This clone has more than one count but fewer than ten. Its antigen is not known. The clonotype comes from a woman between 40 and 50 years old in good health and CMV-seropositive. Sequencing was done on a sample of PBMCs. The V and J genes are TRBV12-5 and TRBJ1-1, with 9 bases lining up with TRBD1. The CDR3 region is CASGSTGGGTEAFF. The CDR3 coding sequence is TGTGCTAGTGGTTCTACAGGGGGCGGCACTGAAGCTTTCTTT.